This T cell receptor beta chain was obtained from a study of T cells in Graves' hyperthyroidism and ophthalmopathy. On the study more broadly: Sampling of peripheral blood happened at initial diagnosis, prior to any treatment.

Hyperthyroidism patients were newly diagnosed, had disease duration under 2 months, and were aged 18 to 65 years. Every diagnosis used clinical symptoms, serum thyroxine and TRAb, thyroid ultrasound and orbital computed tomography. 9.5 to 10 ml fresh peripheral blood yielded the PBMCs. With V trimmed by 5 bases and J by 7 bases, 13 bases remained unmatched. This CDR3 has 15 amino acids. Looked up from germline, CDR1 is MNHNS and CDR2 is SASEGT. Amplification of TCR beta CDR3 regions was performed using RNA transcripts as template. A set of HTBI primers served as the primers for a first-round RT-PCR of the TCR CDR3. MiXCR, applied by TCRdb to the multiplex PCR reads, yields one record per CDR3 protein. Among around 300,000 distinct CDR3 sequences listed, roughly 13% were seen once.

The clonotype originates from a woman aged 30 to 39 with Graves' hyperthyroidism that later progressed to Graves' ophthalmopathy. What was sequenced was blood. This chain links TRBV6-1 with TRBJ1-2; 7 nucleotides line up with TRBD1. CDR3 in DNA: TGTGCCAGCAGTTTCCCCGTTGACAGGGTTGGTGGCTACACCTTC. Translating it yields CASSFPVDRVGGYTF.